Presented here are 25 T cell receptor beta chains from one specimen sequenced in a study of CD8 T cells in Susac syndrome. Reverse transcription of about 0.45 to 1 ug RNA was carried out with random hexamers. TCRdb recomputed calls from the immunoSEQ multiplex PCR reads with MiXCR, one row per CDR3 protein. This sample yields fewer than 200,000 distinct CDR3 sequences, of which roughly 95% are seen a single time; around 0.15% belongs to the top ten. Sequencing was performed on CD8+ T cells from PBMCs. The receptors stem from a human donor with multiple sclerosis.

This clonotype was recorded once. The genes are TRBV4-1 and TRBJ2-1, with 8 bases aligning to TRBD1. V lost 7 bases, J lost 8 bases, and 13 bases stayed unmatched. CDR3 length: 15 residues. Per the germline V gene, CDR1 is MGHRA and CDR2 is YSYEKL. CDR3 coding DNA: TGCGCCAGCAAAAAGGGAGCAGGGGGCCTGGATGAGCAGTTCTTC. This translates into CASKKGAGGLDEQFF.

The rearrangement joins TRBV21-1 to TRBJ1-5; the table's D call, TRBD1, has no DNA check behind it. TRBV21-1 is listed as a pseudogene. This CDR3 contains 16 residues. CDR3 coding DNA: TGTGCCAGCGCAGGTAGACGGGCCCGGGGAGCTCAGCCCCAGCATTTT. Protein: CASAGRRARGAQPQHF.

CDR3 DNA: TGTGCCAGCAGCCAAGACGACAGGGTTGACATTCAGTACTTC. Encoded protein: CASSQDDRVDIQYF. This rearrangement joins TRBV3-1 to TRBJ2-4; 7 bases match TRBD1. V dropped 0 bases and J dropped 8; count of bases not matched to a gene: 4. The germline gives CDR1 LGHDT, CDR2 YNNKEL (reference sequence). The CDR3 has 14 amino acids.

The chain has TRBV20-1 and TRBJ2-7, with D possibly called TRBD1 or TRBD2 (5 bases each). This CDR3 spans 16 amino acids. V gave up 4 bases and J gave up 4 bases, with 23 bases separating them. Germline V gives CDR1 DFQATT, CDR2 SNEGSKA (reference sequence). The CDR3 DNA is TGCAGTGCTATACACGCATGGGGAGAAAGGGGTTACGAGCAGTACTTC. Protein sequence: CSAIHAWGERGYEQYF.

This clonotype was observed a single time. The V and J genes are TRBV20-1 and TRBJ1-1, with TRBD1 as a possible D gene (5 bases). Germline CDR1 reads DFQATT; CDR2 reads SNEGSKA (reference sequence). CDR3 length equals 12 residues. The V end was cut by 7 bases, the J end by 2 bases, with 11 bases between. This CDR3 is CSVQEYNTEAFF. In DNA, the CDR3 is TGCAGTGTACAGGAATACAACACTGAAGCTTTCTTT.

The count of this clonotype is one. The CDR3, as DNA: TGTGCCAGCAGCTTGGTTGGGCCTACCCACGAGCAGTACTTC. Protein: CASSLVGPTHEQYF. The chain links TRBV7-9 to TRBJ2-7; D call uncertain. Trimming shortened V by 3 bases and J by 5 bases, and 14 bases separated the two germline ends. Germline CDR1 and CDR2: SEHNR and FQNEAQ (reference sequence). The CDR3 is 14 amino acids.

The V gene is TRBV25-1, the J gene TRBJ2-5; the D is unclear. The CDR3 loop spans 13 amino acids. The germline V gene has CDR1 MGHDK and CDR2 SYGVNS. Trimming shortened V by 4 bases and J by 5 bases, and 11 bases separated the two germline ends. CDR3 loop: CASSAQVWETQYF. The CDR3 DNA is TGTGCCAGCAGTGCGCAGGTCTGGGAGACCCAGTACTTC. The entire variable domain, with the rest obtained from reference TRBV25-1 and TRBJ2-5, is as follows: EADIYQTPRYLVIGTGKKITLECSQTMGHDKMYWYQQDPGMELHLIHYSYGVNSTEKGDLSSESTVSRIRTEHFPLTLESARPSHTSQYLCASSAQVWETQYFGPGTRLLVL.

CDR3 in DNA: TGTGCCATCACCGCGACTCGGACGGGAAGAGATACGCAGTATTTT. Its protein product is CAITATRTGRDTQYF. This chain joins TRBV10-3 and TRBJ2-3; D possibly corresponds to TRBD2 (5 bases). CDR1 ENHRY and CDR2 SYGVKD come from the germline V gene. The V and J ends lost 7 bases and 5 bases respectively, with 19 bases between them. The CDR3 spans 15 residues.

For the CDR3, the DNA is TGTGCCAGCAGTTACGAGGGTCCCGCCTACAATGAGCAGTTCTTC. It translates to CASSYEGPAYNEQFF. The J gene is TRBJ2-1, the V gene TRBV6-2 or TRBV6-3; TRBD2 might be the D (5 bases). Germline assignment: CDR1 MNHEY and CDR2 SVGEGT. V was clipped by 2 bases and J by 2 bases, with 10 bases between them. The CDR3 is made up of 15 amino acids.

This clonotype was counted once. The V call is TRBV7-9, the J call TRBJ2-1; 10 nucleotides line up with TRBD2. CDR1 and CDR2 from the germline V gene are SEHNR and FQNEAQ (reference sequence). V lost 6 bases to trimming and J lost 8 bases; unmatched junction nucleotides: 10. This CDR3 contains 15 residues. Here the CDR3 DNA reads TGTGCCAGCAGAAGCGGGGGGGCTCCGAGTTATGAGCAGTTCTTC. It specifies CASRSGGAPSYEQFF.

The genes are TRBV20-1 and TRBJ2-7, with D perhaps matching TRBD1 or TRBD2 (5 bases each). The CDR3 has 13 residues. Germline CDR1 and CDR2: DFQATT and SNEGSKA (reference sequence). Trimming stripped 4 bases from V and 3 bases from J, with 13 bases between. CDR3 residues: CSATSRENYEQYF. CDR3 nucleotide sequence: TGCAGTGCTACGTCCAGGGAGAACTACGAGCAGTACTTC.

The chain is built from TRBV28 and TRBJ2-3; D unclear. Germline CDR1 and CDR2: MDHEN and SYDVKM. The V and J ends lost 3 bases and 4 bases respectively, with 11 bases between them. The CDR3 loop spans 14 amino acids. CDR3 nucleotide sequence: TGTGCCAGCAGTTTGGGGTACGGGTCAGATACGCAGTATTTT. It yields the protein CASSLGYGSDTQYF.

The chain joins TRBV24-1 to TRBJ1-3; 7 bases align to TRBD1. The CDR3 is 15 amino acids. Germline V gene data show CDR1 as KGHDR and CDR2 as SFDVKD. The J segment lost 5 bases and the V segment lost 3 bases, leaving 6 bases of the junction unmatched. The CDR3 nucleotides are TGTGCCACCAGTGATGCGGGGACAGACCGAAACACCATATATTTT. Translated, it gives CATSDAGTDRNTIYF.

The chain combines TRBV5-4 with TRBJ1-1; D is unresolved. Germline V CDR1 and CDR2: SGHNT, YYREEE (reference sequence). V gave up 3 bases and J gave up 8 bases, with 11 bases separating them. The CDR3 extends over 12 amino acids. The CDR3 sequence is CASSSDSVEAFF. The CDR3 nucleotides read TGTGCCAGCAGCTCCGACTCGGTCGAAGCTTTCTTT.

This rearrangement joins TRBV14 to TRBJ2-7, with a weak D call TRBD1 (6 bases). The germline CDR1 and CDR2 sequences are SGHDN and FVKESK. The CDR3 runs to 14 residues. V was pared by 1 base and J by 3 bases, with 10 bases between. The CDR3 DNA sequence: TGTGCCAGCAGCCAAGTAGGACAGATCTACGAGCAGTACTTC. As protein: CASSQVGQIYEQYF.

This sequence joins TRBV5-1 and TRBJ1-1; possible D gene TRBD1, 5 bases. There are 12 residues in the CDR3. The V gene's germline CDR1 is SGHRS and CDR2 YFSETQ. V lost 4 bases, J lost 7 bases, and 11 bases lay in between. The CDR3, as DNA: TGCGCCAGCAGCACCGGACACCTTGAAGCTTTCTTT. It yields the protein CASSTGHLEAFF.

The chain employs TRBV6-1 and TRBJ2-7, with D unresolved. This CDR3 has 13 amino acids. Germline V gene lookup returns CDR1 MNHNS and CDR2 SASEGT. V gave up 3 bases and J gave up 4 bases, with 10 bases separating them. DNA for the CDR3: TGTGCCAGCAGTGACCCAGGCCCTTACGAGCAGTACTTC. Residues: CASSDPGPYEQYF.

Here the CDR3 DNA reads TGTGCCAGCAGCCAAGAAAAGGGGCAGAACACTGAAGCTTTCTTT. Residues: CASSQEKGQNTEAFF. The J gene is TRBJ1-1, the V gene TRBV3-1, with D possibly TRBD1 on 5 matching bases. With 0 bases removed from V and 1 base from J, the gap between germline ends came to 9 bases. The CDR3 spans 15 residues. Germline CDR1 and CDR2: LGHDT and YNNKEL (reference sequence).

This clonotype was found once. V usage is TRBV5-6 and J usage is TRBJ2-1; D is possibly TRBD1 (5 bases). The V end lost 0 bases, the J end lost 3 bases, and 7 bases lay between the germline ends. The CDR3 spans 14 residues. From germline, CDR1 is SGHDT and CDR2 YYEEEE. The CDR3 loop is CASSLVGDYNEQFF. The CDR3 DNA is TGTGCCAGCAGCTTGGTAGGGGACTACAATGAGCAGTTCTTC. The entire variable domain, with the rest obtained from reference TRBV5-6 and TRBJ2-1, is as follows: DAGVTQSPTHLIKTRGQQVTLRCSPKSGHDTVSWYQQALGQGPQFIFQYYEEEERQRGNFPDRFSGHQFPNYSSELNVNALLLGDSALYLCASSLVGDYNEQFFGPGTRLTVL.

The gene calls are TRBV4-1 and TRBJ2-7, with 7 bases aligning to TRBD2. Germline V gene sequence: CDR1 MGHRA, CDR2 YSYEKL. This CDR3 region has 17 residues. The V segment lost 0 bases and the J segment 3 bases; nucleotides outside the gene matches: 11. The CDR3 reads CASSQEGTGGRNYEQYF. In DNA form, the CDR3 reads TGCGCCAGCAGCCAAGAGGGGACGGGAGGCCGAAACTACGAGCAGTACTTC.

The chain joins TRBV28 to TRBJ1-2; the match to TRBD1 covers 8 bases. The ends lost 4 bases at V and 3 bases at J; junction bases unmatched: 7. Germline V CDR1 and CDR2: MDHEN, SYDVKM. The CDR3 spans 15 residues. The CDR3 sequence: CASSSDRGRDYGYTF. CDR3 nucleotides: TGTGCCAGCAGTTCCGACAGGGGACGGGACTATGGCTACACCTTC.

The J gene is TRBJ1-1, the V gene TRBV25-1; no firm D call. CDR3 size: 12 residues. Germline V gene data show CDR1 as MGHDK and CDR2 as SYGVNS. Trimming took 5 bases from V and 7 from J, leaving 11 bases between them. The CDR3 sequence: CASSPPGDEAFF. The CDR3 DNA reads as TGTGCCAGCAGTCCCCCAGGAGATGAAGCTTTCTTT. Drawing the rest from reference TRBV25-1 and TRBJ1-1, the complete variable domain is EADIYQTPRYLVIGTGKKITLECSQTMGHDKMYWYQQDPGMELHLIHYSYGVNSTEKGDLSSESTVSRIRTEHFPLTLESARPSHTSQYLCASSPPGDEAFFGQGTRLTVV.

The V and J genes are TRBV11-2 and TRBJ2-5; the match to TRBD1 covers 7 bases. Germline V lookup: CDR1 SGHAT, CDR2 FQNNGV. The CDR3 loop spans 14 amino acids. With V trimmed by 4 bases and J by 5 bases, 7 bases remained unmatched. CDR3 in DNA: TGTGCCAGCAGCTCACGACAGGGACCGGAGACCCAGTACTTC. It encodes CASSSRQGPETQYF.

V and J are TRBV27 and TRBJ1-1; a weak D match, TRBD1 (5 bases). CDR1 MNHEY and CDR2 SMNVEV come from the germline V gene (reference sequence). The CDR3 has 14 amino acids. Trimming cost V 7 bases and J 0 bases, with 12 bases left between them. CDR3: CASKAGPVNTEAFF. The CDR3 region has the DNA TGTGCCAGCAAGGCAGGGCCGGTGAACACTGAAGCTTTCTTT.

The J gene is TRBJ2-7, the V gene TRBV29-1; a weak D match, TRBD2 (5 bases). Germline V gene data show CDR1 as SQVTM and CDR2 as ANQGSEA. The length of the CDR3 is 11 residues. Trimming pared 3 bases from V and 4 bases from J, leaving 7 bases between. The CDR3 DNA follows: TGCAGCGTTGAGGAGGCTTACGAGCAGTACTTC. As protein: CSVEEAYEQYF.